The 31 T cell receptor beta chains presented below share a single source sample, sequenced in a study of cytomegalovirus exposure and HLA in healthy donors. In the PCR, 60 Vbeta and 13 Jbeta primers were used. The data were produced by immunoSEQ multiplex PCR, yet TCRdb's version contains in-frame clones alone and is incomplete. The data contain fewer than 200,000 clones, about three quarters of them singletons. Sequencing was done on a sample of PBMCs. The receptors shown here come from a woman aged 45 to 65 in good health and CMV-seropositive.

CDR3 nucleotides: TGTGCCAGTAGCAACCGGGACAGGGCCGCTGAAGCTTTCTTT. Translating gives CASSNRDRAAEAFF. The rearrangement uses TRBV19 and TRBJ1-1, with 9 bases matching TRBD1. CDR3 length: 14 amino acids. Germline CDR1 is LNHDA and CDR2 is SQIVND (reference sequence). J gave up 6 bases and V 6 bases, and 8 bases lay outside the gene matches.

This chain links TRBV7-2 with TRBJ2-7; 12 nucleotides agree with TRBD1. The V segment lost 3 bases and the J segment 6 bases; nucleotides outside the gene matches: 3. The CDR3 loop spans 14 amino acids. Germline CDR1 is SGHTA and CDR2 is FQGNSA. The CDR3 region has the DNA TGTGCCAGCAGCTTCCGGGACAGGGGGCGCGAGCAGTACTTC. Translated, it gives CASSFRDRGREQYF.

V is TRBV15 and J is TRBJ2-7; 10 bases are a match to TRBD2. From germline, CDR1 is LNHNV and CDR2 YYDKDF (reference sequence). Trimming took 8 bases from V and 3 from J; bases not matched to a gene: 4. This CDR3 is built from 13 residues. The CDR3 DNA reads as TGTGCCACCGCTAGCGGGAGAGGCTACGAGCAGTACTTC. Translating gives CATASGRGYEQYF.

The rearrangement joins TRBV6-5 to TRBJ1-1; perhaps TRBD1 as D (5 bases). Germline-derived CDR1 and CDR2 are MNHEY and SVGAGI. V shed 2 bases and J shed 5 bases, with 15 bases lying between them. The CDR3 runs to 15 residues. CDR3 loop: CASSYVPGGRTEAFF. DNA of the CDR3: TGTGCCAGCAGTTACGTCCCCGGGGGTCGGACTGAAGCTTTCTTT.

The chain couples TRBV7-2 to TRBJ2-2; perhaps TRBD1 as D (6 bases). This CDR3 is 15 amino acids long. V was cut by 5 bases and J by 6 bases, with 16 bases left in between. Per germline, CDR1 SGHTA and CDR2 FQGNSA. CDR3 sequence reads: CASSPGGGGPGELFF. The CDR3, as DNA: TGTGCCAGCAGCCCCGGTGGGGGCGGGCCCGGGGAGCTGTTTTTT.

The chain combines TRBV6-1 with TRBJ1-6, with D unclear. This CDR3 is built from 15 residues. Germline values: CDR1 MNHNS, CDR2 SASEGT. Trimming removed 4 bases at V and 2 bases at J, with 9 bases between. The chain's CDR3 is CASSVSSAYNSPLHF. The CDR3 nucleotides are TGTGCCAGCAGTGTGAGTTCGGCCTATAATTCACCCCTCCACTTT.

This clone was recorded once. One end of the junction is discordant with germline, which a read error may explain. The sample contains more than one DNA sequence encoding this CDR3. The genes are TRBV7-2 and TRBJ1-1; D might be TRBD1 (5 bases). Germline values: CDR1 SGHTA, CDR2 FQGNSA. This CDR3 is 16 amino acids long. The CDR3 nucleotides are TGTGCCAGCAGCCTGGGGGAGGGGTTTGGAAACACCGAAGCTTTCTTT. Translation gives CASSLGEGFGNTEAFF.

The chain carries TRBV5-1 and TRBJ2-5, with D unresolved. CDR3 length equals 13 residues. Germline V gene sequence: CDR1 SGHRS, CDR2 YFSETQ. The ends were cut back, 4 bases at V and 2 bases at J, with 9 bases in the middle. As DNA, the CDR3 is TGCGCCAGCAGCCCCGACATACAAGAGACCCAGTACTTC. This encodes CASSPDIQETQYF.

The J gene is TRBJ2-3, the V gene TRBV5-4; a weak D match, TRBD2 (5 bases). There are 14 residues in the CDR3. Germline CDR1 SGHNT, CDR2 YYREEE (reference sequence). The V end was cut by 0 bases, the J end by 2 bases, with 7 bases between. CDR3 sequence (DNA): TGTGCCAGCAGCTTGGCGGGGAACACAGATACGCAGTATTTT. This encodes CASSLAGNTDTQYF.

V gene TRBV7-9 combines with J gene TRBJ2-3; unclear D gene. This CDR3 spans 16 amino acids. The germline V and J ends were trimmed by 5 bases and 0 bases, with 15 bases remaining between them. The germline CDR1 and CDR2 sequences are SEHNR and FQNEAQ (reference sequence). For the CDR3, the DNA is TGTGCCAGCAGCGCGGCCGCCGGAGCTAGCACAGATACGCAGTATTTT. Protein product: CASSAAAGASTDTQYF.

The rearrangement joins TRBV4-1 to TRBJ1-2, with D possibly matching TRBD1 (6 bases). Deletions cut 1 base from V and 4 bases from J, with 10 bases between. Germline-derived CDR1 and CDR2 are MGHRA and YSYEKL. The length of the CDR3 is 14 residues. CDR3: CASSQGDRFYGYTF. CDR3 sequence (DNA): TGCGCCAGCAGCCAAGGTGACAGGTTCTATGGCTACACCTTC.

The rearrangement uses TRBV10-3 and TRBJ1-4, with 9 positions matching TRBD1. This CDR3 is 18 amino acids long. CDR1 and CDR2 from the germline V gene are ENHRY and SYGVKD. Trimming took 2 bases from V and 7 from J; bases not matched to a gene: 14. CDR3 sequence: CAISETLTGGQLSEKLFF. CDR3 nucleotides: TGTGCCATCAGTGAGACGCTGACAGGGGGTCAGCTGTCTGAAAAACTGTTTTTT.

The chain links TRBV29-1 to TRBJ2-2, with TRBD1 matching 9 bases. Germline trimming cut 5 bases from V and 4 bases from J; bases unmatched to any gene: 8. Germline CDR1 and CDR2: SQVTM and ANQGSEA. The CDR3 length is 15 residues. The CDR3 DNA reads TGCAGCGTTCTTAGACAGGGGGGCCGCACCGGGGAGCTGTTTTTT. This encodes CSVLRQGGRTGELFF.

About this clone: The junction differs from germline at one of its ends, possibly a read error. The V and J genes are TRBV28 and TRBJ2-2, with 11 nucleotides matching TRBD2. From germline, CDR1 is MDHEN and CDR2 SYDVKM. The CDR3 loop spans 13 amino acids. CDR3 coding DNA: TGTGCCAGCAGTTCCACCGGGACTAGCGGACCTGGTTTT. Its protein is CASSSTGTSGPGF.

The chain has TRBV4-3 and TRBJ2-2, with D hard to call. Germline loops: CDR1 LGHNA, CDR2 YSLEER. The V end lost 3 bases, the J end lost 6 bases, and 8 bases lay between the germline ends. The CDR3 runs 13 residues. This CDR3 is CASSQGISGELFF. DNA of the CDR3: TGCGCCAGCAGCCAGGGCATCTCCGGGGAGCTGTTTTTT.

The chain links TRBV7-9 to TRBJ2-7; no firm D call. V was trimmed by 2 bases and J by 1 base, leaving 6 bases between them. This CDR3 comprises 13 residues. Germline V gene lookup returns CDR1 SEHNR and CDR2 FQNEAQ (reference sequence). CDR3 sequence (DNA): TGTGCCAGCAGCTTACCCGCGTCCTACGAGCAGTACTTC. Residues: CASSLPASYEQYF.

A single count supports this clone. The chain combines TRBV7-2 with TRBJ1-5; tentatively, D is TRBD1 (5 bases). V lost 5 bases, J lost 2 bases, and 13 bases lay in between. CDR1 and CDR2 (germline): SGHTA, FQGNSA. CDR3 size: 15 residues. The CDR3, as DNA: TGTGCCAGCAGCGGAACAGGCTCCGGCAATCAGCCCCAGCATTTT. It translates to CASSGTGSGNQPQHF.

This clone has a handful of counts. The J gene is TRBJ2-7, the V gene TRBV7-8; 8 bases are shared with TRBD2. CDR1 and CDR2 from the germline V gene are SGHVS and FQNEAQ. CDR3 size: 12 residues. The J segment lost 6 bases and the V segment lost 5 bases, leaving 3 bases of the junction unmatched. The CDR3 nucleotides read TGTGCCAGCAGCGGACTAGCTGGCGAGCAGTACTTC. This sequence encodes CASSGLAGEQYF.

J is TRBJ2-3 and V is TRBV6-1, with a weak D call TRBD2 (6 bases). Per the germline V gene, CDR1 is MNHNS and CDR2 is SASEGT. The V end lost 7 bases, the J end lost 3 bases, and 11 bases lay between the germline ends. This CDR3 contains 13 residues. This CDR3 is CASTWGVTDTQYF. The DNA of the CDR3 is TGTGCCAGCACGTGGGGGGTGACAGATACGCAGTATTTT.

This clone was found once. In the same sample, other DNA sequences code for this CDR3. This sequence joins TRBV4-1 and TRBJ1-2; D perhaps matches TRBD1 (6 bases). The V end was cut by 0 bases, the J end by 2 bases, with 13 bases between. The CDR3 runs 16 residues. The germline gives CDR1 MGHRA, CDR2 YSYEKL. Written as DNA, the CDR3 is TGCGCCAGCAGCCAAGATCGAACAGGGACGAACTATGGCTACACCTTC. Its protein product is CASSQDRTGTNYGYTF.

This sequence joins TRBV11-2 and TRBJ1-6; 8 bases match TRBD1. Germline lookup yields CDR1 SGHAT and CDR2 FQNNGV. Trimming took 5 bases from V and 10 from J; bases not matched to a gene: 4. CDR3 length equals 13 residues. CDR3 DNA: TGTGCCAGCAGCACAAGACAGGGGTCACCCCTCCACTTT. This translates into CASSTRQGSPLHF.

This chain uses TRBV9 with TRBJ2-2; 9 nucleotides match TRBD1. This CDR3 spans 14 amino acids. CDR1 is SGDLS, CDR2 YYNGEE, per germline. Losses at the gene ends were 3 bases for V and 8 bases for J; bases not matched to a gene: 5. In nucleotides, the CDR3 is TGTGCCAGCAGCGCCAACAGGGGGCTTGGGGAGCTGTTTTTT. Amino acid sequence: CASSANRGLGELFF.

This chain connects TRBV9 to TRBJ1-2, with D perhaps TRBD1 (5 bases). Trimming stripped 5 bases from V and 8 bases from J, with 13 bases between. This CDR3 is built from 12 residues. From germline, CDR1 is SGDLS and CDR2 YYNGEE. The CDR3 region has the DNA TGTGCCAGCAGTCCCGGGGGGGTAGGCTACACCTTC. This translates into CASSPGGVGYTF.

About this clone: The identical CDR3 is also encoded by other nucleotide sequences in the sample. This chain connects TRBV28 to TRBJ2-7; TRBD1 matches at 10 bases. V lost 6 bases to trimming and J lost 3 bases; unmatched junction nucleotides: 11. The CDR3 consists of 16 residues. Germline V gives CDR1 MDHEN, CDR2 SYDVKM. The CDR3, as DNA: TGTGCCAGCAGCCCTGCCGGGACAGGGGTTTTCTACGAGCAGTACTTC. Protein product: CASSPAGTGVFYEQYF.

The chain recombines TRBV5-6 with TRBJ1-2, with a weak D call TRBD1 (5 bases). Trimming pared 2 bases from V and 7 bases from J, leaving 12 bases between. The CDR3 runs to 13 residues. Germline CDR1 SGHDT, CDR2 YYEEEE. The CDR3 region is CASSFGRAAGYTF. The CDR3 DNA sequence: TGTGCCAGCAGCTTCGGCAGGGCTGCTGGCTACACCTTC.

This clone was recorded at least ten times. The chain couples TRBV9 to TRBJ1-2; 10 positions match TRBD1. With V trimmed by 7 bases and J by 1 base, 4 bases remained unmatched. CDR3 size: 14 residues. Germline loops: CDR1 SGDLS, CDR2 YYNGEE. The DNA of the CDR3 is TGTGCCAGCTTTGGGACAGGGGTTAACTATGGCTACACCTTC. Translating gives CASFGTGVNYGYTF.

This clone was seen just once. This rearrangement joins TRBV6-6 to TRBJ1-6; D is undetermined. Per the germline V gene, CDR1 is MNHNY and CDR2 is SVGAGI (reference sequence). The CDR3 is 13 amino acids. With 6 bases removed from V and 14 bases from J, the gap between germline ends came to 17 bases. The CDR3 reads CASSLLLVSALHF. The CDR3 DNA is TGTGCCAGCAGCCTTCTCCTGGTTTCGGCCCTCCACTTT.

This sequence joins TRBV19 and TRBJ2-5; 8 bases are shared with TRBD1. J gave up 1 base and V 6 bases, and 4 bases lay outside the gene matches. The CDR3 consists of 14 residues. Per germline, CDR1 LNHDA and CDR2 SQIVND (reference sequence). The CDR3 region has the DNA TGTGCCAGTAGGTTTACAGGGGGCCAAGAGACCCAGTACTTC. As protein: CASRFTGGQETQYF.

This chain connects TRBV27 to TRBJ2-1; D might be TRBD2 (7 bases). Germline V lookup: CDR1 MNHEY, CDR2 SMNVEV (reference sequence). Trimming left V 3 bases short and J 8 bases short, with 14 bases between. CDR3 length: 14 residues. The CDR3 loop is CASSFSGGFHEQFF. Here the CDR3 DNA reads TGTGCCAGCAGTTTTTCGGGGGGCTTCCATGAGCAGTTCTTC.

This clone appeared once. The chain is built from TRBV19 and TRBJ1-1; D unresolved. This CDR3 has 18 amino acids. Trimming took off 6 bases at V and 1 base at J, with 24 bases between the two ends. Germline CDR1 LNHDA, CDR2 SQIVND (reference sequence). The CDR3 spells CASRTHFGEGTQNTEAFF. CDR3 bases: TGTGCCAGTAGAACTCACTTTGGGGAGGGCACGCAGAACACTGAAGCTTTCTTT. The complete variable domain, with remaining parts taken from reference TRBV19 and TRBJ1-1, reads DGGITQSPKYLFRKEGQNVTLSCEQNLNHDAMYWYRQDPGQGLRLIYYSQIVNDFQKGDIAEGYSVSREKKESFPLTVTSAQKNPTAFYLCASRTHFGEGTQNTEAFFGQGTRLTVV.

This clone was seen only once. This chain uses TRBV4-3 with TRBJ2-3; D is possibly TRBD2 (5 bases). The CDR3 contains 14 residues. Germline CDR1 reads LGHNA; CDR2 reads YSLEER. Trimming took off 0 bases at V and 5 bases at J, with 9 bases between the two ends. The CDR3 reads CASSQDFEGDTQYF. CDR3 in DNA: TGCGCCAGCAGCCAAGATTTTGAGGGAGATACGCAGTATTTT.